This T cell receptor (beta chain) was observed in a study of neurological immune-mediated disorders. The CDR3 is 16 amino acids. Trimming stripped 7 bases from V and 0 bases from J, with 17 bases between. Germline CDR1 is MNHEY and CDR2 is SVGAGI. The sample holds many counts of this clonotype. Its antigen is as yet unknown. From the 5' RACE reads, TCRdb called clonotypes with MiXCR, one entry per CDR3 protein. Here the sample spans 75,000 to 95,000 distinct CDR3 sequences, 15% to 20% being singletons. A total of 2 million PBMCs stored at -80 degrees C provided the unsorted libraries. Whole-study results and caveats: CDR3 amino acid sequences of expanded clones were not shared across subjects, a result suggesting private repertoires in all groups.

This TCR was sampled from a woman aged 40 to 50 in good health. The V and J genes are TRBV6-5 and TRBJ2-3, with D possibly TRBD2 on 5 matching bases. What was sequenced was PBMCs. The CDR3 is CASTDGLQSSTDTQYF. The CDR3, as DNA: TGTGCCAGCACCGACGGACTCCAATCTAGCACAGATACGCAGTATTTT.